This T cell receptor (beta chain) was documented in a study of shared clonotypes between healthy human individuals. This clone appeared a single time. Per germline, CDR1 LNHNV and CDR2 YYDKDF (reference sequence). V lost 2 bases to trimming and J lost 5 bases, with 13 bases between them. The CDR3 totals 14 residues. Naive CD8 cells lacked CD45RO and underwent positive selection for CCR7, leaving out terminally differentiated effector memory CD45RA+ cells. Sequenced by immunoSEQ multiplex PCR; TCRdb stores in-frame clones only, minus some. Of approximately 2,000,000 clones listed, 93% are singletons. Sequencing was carried out using naive CD8+ T cells from PBMCs. V is TRBV15 and J is TRBJ2-7; possibly TRBD1 for D (6 bases). This TCR came from a man between 18 and 35 years old in good health. Some clones in this sample may be carry-over from other donors' samples. The CDR3 DNA reads TGTGCCACCAGCAGAAAGAGGGGGTGGGACGAGCAGTACTTC. It encodes CATSRKRGWDEQYF.